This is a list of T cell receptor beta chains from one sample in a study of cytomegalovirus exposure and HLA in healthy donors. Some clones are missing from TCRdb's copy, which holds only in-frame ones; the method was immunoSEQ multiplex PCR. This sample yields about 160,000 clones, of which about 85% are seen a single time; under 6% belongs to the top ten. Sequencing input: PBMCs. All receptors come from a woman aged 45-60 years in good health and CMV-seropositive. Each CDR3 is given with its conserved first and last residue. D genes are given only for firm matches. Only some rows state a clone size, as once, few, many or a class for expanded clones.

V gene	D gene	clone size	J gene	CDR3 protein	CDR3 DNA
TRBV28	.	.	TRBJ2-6	CASSFSQTGANVLTF	TGTGCCAGCAGTTTTAGCCAGACTGGGGCCAACGTCCTGACTTTC
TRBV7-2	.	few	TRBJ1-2	CASSLKTVYGYTF	TGTGCCAGCAGCTTAAAGACAGTCTATGGCTACACCTTC
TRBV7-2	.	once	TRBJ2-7	CASSLAAGVSSYEQYF	TGTGCCAGCAGCTTAGCGGCAGGGGTCTCAAGCTACGAGCAGTACTTC
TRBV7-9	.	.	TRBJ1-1	CASSLAGGGGTEAFF	TGTGCCAGCAGCTTAGCAGGAGGGGGGGGCACTGAAGCTTTCTTT
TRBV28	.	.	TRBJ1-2	CASSLLEGNGYTF	TGTGCCAGCAGTCTTCTCGAGGGAAATGGCTACACCTTC
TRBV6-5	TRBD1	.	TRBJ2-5	CASSYGQATETQYF	TGTGCCAGCAGTTACGGACAGGCGACGGAGACCCAGTACTTC
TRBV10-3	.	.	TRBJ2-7	CAISGISRGLGGEQYF	TGTGCCATCAGTGGGATTTCGCGGGGACTCGGAGGGGAGCAGTACTTC
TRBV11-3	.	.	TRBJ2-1	CASSQVYRDNQFF	TGTGCCAGCAGCCAGGTCTACCGGGACAATCAGTTCTTC
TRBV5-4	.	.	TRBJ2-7	CASSRGQDSYEQYF	TGTGCCAGCAGCCGCGGGCAGGATAGCTACGAGCAGTACTTC
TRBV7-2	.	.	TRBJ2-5	CASSPIWASETQYF	TGTGCCAGCAGCCCCATATGGGCGTCAGAGACCCAGTACTTC
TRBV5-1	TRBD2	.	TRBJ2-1	CASSSGRADIEFF	TGCGCCAGCAGTAGCGGGAGGGCCGATATAGAGTTCTTC
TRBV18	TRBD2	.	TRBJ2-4	CASSLGLAGGGDIQYF	TGTGCCAGCTCCCTCGGACTAGCGGGAGGAGGTGACATTCAGTACTTC
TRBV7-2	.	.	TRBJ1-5	CASSPFHNQPQHF	TGTGCCAGCAGCCCATTCCACAATCAGCCCCAGCATTTT
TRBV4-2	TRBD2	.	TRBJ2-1	CASSPPGLAVSSYNEQFF	TGTGCCAGCAGCCCCCCGGGACTAGCGGTCAGCTCCTACAATGAGCAGTTCTTC
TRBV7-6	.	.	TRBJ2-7	CASSLLPEVTYEQYF	TGTGCCAGCAGCTTACTCCCCGAGGTTACCTACGAGCAGTACTTC
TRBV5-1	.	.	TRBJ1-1	CASSLDPGMNTEAFF	TGCGCCAGCAGCTTGGATCCAGGGATGAACACTGAAGCTTTCTTT
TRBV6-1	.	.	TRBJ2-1	CASSEGLARDEQFF	TGTGCCAGCAGTGAGGGGCTAGCGAGGGATGAGCAGTTCTTC
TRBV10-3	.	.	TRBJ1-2	CATQTSTGGGYTF	TGTGCCACACAAACATCGACCGGGGGGGGCTACACCTTC
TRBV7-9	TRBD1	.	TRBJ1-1	CSSSLGQGEAFF	TGTTCCAGCAGCCTAGGACAGGGCGAAGCTTTCTTT
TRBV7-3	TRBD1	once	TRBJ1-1	CASSLGRGVTEAFF	TGTGCCAGCAGCTTAGGCAGGGGGGTCACTGAAGCTTTCTTT
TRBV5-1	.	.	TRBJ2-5	CASSLQETQYF	TGCGCCAGCAGCCTCCAGGAGACCCAGTACTTC
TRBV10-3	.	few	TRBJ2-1	CAISDGGDYNEQFF	TGTGCCATCAGTGATGGAGGGGATTACAATGAGCAGTTCTTC
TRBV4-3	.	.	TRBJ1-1	CASSLNRAGTEAFF	TGCGCCAGCAGCCTTAACAGGGCAGGCACTGAAGCTTTCTTT
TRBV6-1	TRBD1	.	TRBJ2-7	CASILLGGAYEQYF	TGTGCCAGCATCCTCTTAGGGGGCGCCTACGAGCAGTACTTC
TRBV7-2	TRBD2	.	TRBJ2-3	CASRVNGGVGTDTQYF	TGTGCCAGCAGGGTTAATGGGGGGGTTGGCACAGATACGCAGTATTTT
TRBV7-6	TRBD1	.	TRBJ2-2	CASSPRGTGSTGELFF	TGTGCCAGCAGCCCCCGCGGGACAGGGAGCACCGGGGAGCTGTTTTTT
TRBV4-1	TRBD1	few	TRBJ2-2	CASRPRDRETGELFF	TGCGCCAGCAGACCCAGGGACAGGGAAACCGGGGAGCTGTTTTTT
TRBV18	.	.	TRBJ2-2	CASSPRIDRNTGELFF	TGTGCCAGCTCACCACGAATAGACAGGAACACCGGGGAGCTGTTTTTT
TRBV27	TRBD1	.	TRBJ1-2	CASSRTGNYGYTF	TGTGCCAGCAGTCGGACAGGGAACTATGGCTACACCTTC
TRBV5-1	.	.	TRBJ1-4	CASSLGGKANEKLFF	TGCGCCAGCAGCTTGGGAGGCAAAGCTAATGAAAAACTGTTTTTT
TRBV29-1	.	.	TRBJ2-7	CSVVEALSYEQYF	TGCAGCGTTGTGGAGGCGCTTTCCTACGAGCAGTACTTC
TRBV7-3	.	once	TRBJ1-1	CASSPRGGANTEAFF	TGTGCCAGCAGCCCGCGGGGGGGGGCGAACACTGAAGCTTTCTTT